Sequencing of this TCR beta chain was carried out in a study of Ad26.COV2.S vaccination and SARS-CoV-2 variants. Study-wide background: Intramuscularly, Ad26.COV2.S was given either once or twice, 56 days apart.

Indicated treatment: some 19 received Ad26.COV2.S at low or high dose, single or two shots; a few received placebo; per-sample allocation not given. All samples were drawn on day 63, counting from the first vaccine or placebo injection. An Ad26 vector that expressed Wuhan-strain SARS-CoV-2 spike constituted the vaccine. Some clones are missing from TCRdb's copy, which holds only in-frame ones; the method was immunoSEQ multiplex PCR. Counted here are 300,000 to 400,000 clones, 88% occurring once; the ten biggest clones make up approximately 5.9%. This clone has a handful of counts. This CDR3 comprises 13 residues.

The sequence was obtained from a person aged 18 to 65 who received the Ad26.COV2.S COVID-19 vaccine or a placebo. The chain uses TRBV21-1 and TRBJ1-4; the table names TRBD1, a call not compared with the DNA. TRBV21-1 is a known pseudogene. The material sequenced was peripheral blood, taken in a trial of Ad26.COV2.S vaccine versus placebo. The CDR3 protein is CASGQATNEKLFF. DNA for the CDR3: TGTGCCAGCGGACAGGCAACTAATGAAAAACTGTTTTTT.